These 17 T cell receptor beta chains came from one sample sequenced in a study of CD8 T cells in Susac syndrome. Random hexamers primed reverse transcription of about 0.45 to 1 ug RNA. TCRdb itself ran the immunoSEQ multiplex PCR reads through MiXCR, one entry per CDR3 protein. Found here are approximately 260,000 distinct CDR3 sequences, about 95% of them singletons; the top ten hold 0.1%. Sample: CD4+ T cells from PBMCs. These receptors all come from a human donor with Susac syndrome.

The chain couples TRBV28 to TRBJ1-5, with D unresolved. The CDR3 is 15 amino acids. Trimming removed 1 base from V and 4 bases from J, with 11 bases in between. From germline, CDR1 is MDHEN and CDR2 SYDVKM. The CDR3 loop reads CASSLSSAGNQPQHF. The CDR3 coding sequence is TGTGCCAGCAGTTTATCCAGCGCCGGGAATCAGCCCCAGCATTTT.

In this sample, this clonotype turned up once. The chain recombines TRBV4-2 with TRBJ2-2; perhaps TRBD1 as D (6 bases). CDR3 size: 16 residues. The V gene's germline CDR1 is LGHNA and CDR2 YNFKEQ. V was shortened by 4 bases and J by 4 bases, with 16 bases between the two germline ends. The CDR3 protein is CASSRTSGTPTGELFF. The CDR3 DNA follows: TGTGCCAGCAGCCGAACTTCCGGGACACCCACCGGGGAGCTGTTTTTT.

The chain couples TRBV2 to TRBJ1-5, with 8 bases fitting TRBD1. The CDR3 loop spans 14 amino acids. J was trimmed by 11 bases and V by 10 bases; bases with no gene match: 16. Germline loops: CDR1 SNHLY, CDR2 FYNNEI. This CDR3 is CATKGGTGSPAQHF. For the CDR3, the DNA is TGTGCCACCAAGGGGGGGACAGGTTCTCCAGCCCAGCATTTT. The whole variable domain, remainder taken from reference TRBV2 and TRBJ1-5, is EPEVTQTPSHQVTQMGQEVILRCVPISNHLYFYWYRQILGQKVEFLVSFYNNEISEKSEIFDDQFSVERPDGSNFTLKIRSTKLEDSAMYFCATKGGTGSPAQHFGDGTRLSIL.

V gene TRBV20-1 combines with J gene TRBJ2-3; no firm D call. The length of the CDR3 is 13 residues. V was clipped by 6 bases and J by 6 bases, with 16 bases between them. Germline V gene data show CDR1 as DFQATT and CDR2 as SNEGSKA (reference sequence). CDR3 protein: CSAPDRVVDTQYF. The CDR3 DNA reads TGCAGTGCCCCGGATCGGGTAGTTGATACGCAGTATTTT.

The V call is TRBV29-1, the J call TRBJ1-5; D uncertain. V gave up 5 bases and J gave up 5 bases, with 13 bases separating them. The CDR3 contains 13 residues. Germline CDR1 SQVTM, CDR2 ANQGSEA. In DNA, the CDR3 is TGCAGCGTTCGTCGAGGACCCGATCAGCCCCAGCATTTT. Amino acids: CSVRRGPDQPQHF.

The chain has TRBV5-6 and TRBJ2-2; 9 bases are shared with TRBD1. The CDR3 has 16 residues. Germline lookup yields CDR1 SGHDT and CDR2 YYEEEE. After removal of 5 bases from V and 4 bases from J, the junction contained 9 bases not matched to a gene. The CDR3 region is CASRDHRGRGTGELFF. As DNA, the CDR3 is TGTGCCAGCAGGGATCACAGGGGGCGAGGCACCGGGGAGCTGTTTTTT.

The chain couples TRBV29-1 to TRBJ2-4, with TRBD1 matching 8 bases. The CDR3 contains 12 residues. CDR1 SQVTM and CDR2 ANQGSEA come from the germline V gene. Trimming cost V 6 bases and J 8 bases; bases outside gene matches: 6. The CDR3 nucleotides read TGCAGCGTACGGACAGGGCTTCACATTCAGTACTTC. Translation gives CSVRTGLHIQYF. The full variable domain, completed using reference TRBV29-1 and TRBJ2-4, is SAVISQKPSRDICQRGTSLTIQCQVDSQVTMMFWYRQQPGQSLTLIATANQGSEATYESGFVIDKFPISRPNLTFSTLTVSNMSPEDSSIYLCSVRTGLHIQYFGAGTRLSVL.

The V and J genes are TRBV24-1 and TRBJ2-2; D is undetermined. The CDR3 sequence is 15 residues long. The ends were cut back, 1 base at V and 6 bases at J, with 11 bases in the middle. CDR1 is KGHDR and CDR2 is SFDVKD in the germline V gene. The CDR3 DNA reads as TGTGCCACCAGTGATTTCACCGCCGTGGCCGGGGAGCTGTTTTTT. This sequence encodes CATSDFTAVAGELFF.

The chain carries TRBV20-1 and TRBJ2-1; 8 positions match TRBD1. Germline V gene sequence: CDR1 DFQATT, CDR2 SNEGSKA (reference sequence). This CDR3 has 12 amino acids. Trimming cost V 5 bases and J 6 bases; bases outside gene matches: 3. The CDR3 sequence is CSALDRVNEQFF. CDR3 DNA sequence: TGCAGTGCTTTGGACAGGGTCAATGAGCAGTTCTTC.

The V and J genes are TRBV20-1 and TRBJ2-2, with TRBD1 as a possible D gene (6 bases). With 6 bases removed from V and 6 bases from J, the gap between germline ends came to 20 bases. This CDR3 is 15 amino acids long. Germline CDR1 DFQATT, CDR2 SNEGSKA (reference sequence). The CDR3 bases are TGCAGTGCGAAAGGCAGACTCTGGGGGCCCGGGGAGCTGTTTTTT. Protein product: CSAKGRLWGPGELFF.

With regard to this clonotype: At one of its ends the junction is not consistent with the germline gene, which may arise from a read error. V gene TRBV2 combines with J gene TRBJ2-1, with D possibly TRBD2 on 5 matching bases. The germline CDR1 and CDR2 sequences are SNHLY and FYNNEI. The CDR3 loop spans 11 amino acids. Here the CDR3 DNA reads TGTGCCAGCCAGTGGGCGGGCGGCGGAGTCTTC. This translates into CASQWAGGGVF.

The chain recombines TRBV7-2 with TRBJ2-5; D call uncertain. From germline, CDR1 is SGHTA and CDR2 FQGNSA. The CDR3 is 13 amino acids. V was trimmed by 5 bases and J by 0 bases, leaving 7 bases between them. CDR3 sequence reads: CASSRTDQETQYF. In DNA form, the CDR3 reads TGTGCCAGCAGCAGGACCGACCAAGAGACCCAGTACTTC.

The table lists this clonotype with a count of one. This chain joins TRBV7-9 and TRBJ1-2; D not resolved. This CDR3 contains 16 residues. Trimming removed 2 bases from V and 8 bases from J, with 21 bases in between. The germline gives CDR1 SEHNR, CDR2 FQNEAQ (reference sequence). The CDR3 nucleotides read TGTGCCAGCAGCTTAATATCCTCCGGGAGACCGTGGGGCTACACCTTC. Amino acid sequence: CASSLISSGRPWGYTF. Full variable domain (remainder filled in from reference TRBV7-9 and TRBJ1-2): DTGVSQNPRHKITKRGQNVTFRCDPISEHNRLYWYRQTLGQGPEFLTYFQNEAQLEKSRLLSDRFSAERPKGSFSTLEIQRTEQGDSAMYLCASSLISSGRPWGYTFGSGTRLTVV.

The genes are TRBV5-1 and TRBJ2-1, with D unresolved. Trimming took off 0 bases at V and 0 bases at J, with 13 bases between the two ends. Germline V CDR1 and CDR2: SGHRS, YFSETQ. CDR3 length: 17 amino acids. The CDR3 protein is CASSLAGGSGSYNEQFF. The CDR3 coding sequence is TGCGCCAGCAGCTTGGCCGGTGGATCGGGCTCCTACAATGAGCAGTTCTTC.

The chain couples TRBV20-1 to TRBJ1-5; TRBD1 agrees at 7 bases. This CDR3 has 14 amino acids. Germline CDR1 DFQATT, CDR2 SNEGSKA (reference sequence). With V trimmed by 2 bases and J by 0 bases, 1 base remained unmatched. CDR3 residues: CSARRQGSNQPQHF. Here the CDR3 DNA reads TGCAGTGCTAGACGACAGGGTAGCAATCAGCCCCAGCATTTT.

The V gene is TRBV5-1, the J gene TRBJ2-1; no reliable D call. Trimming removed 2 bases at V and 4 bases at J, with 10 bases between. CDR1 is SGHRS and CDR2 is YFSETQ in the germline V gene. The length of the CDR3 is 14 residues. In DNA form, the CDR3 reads TGCGCCAGCAGCTTAAACACCCTGTACAATGAGCAGTTCTTC. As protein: CASSLNTLYNEQFF. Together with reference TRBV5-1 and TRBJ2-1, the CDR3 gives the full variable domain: KAGVTQTPRYLIKTRGQQVTLSCSPISGHRSVSWYQQTPGQGLQFLFEYFSETQRNKGNFPGRFSGRQFSNSRSEMNVSTLELGDSALYLCASSLNTLYNEQFFGPGTRLTVL.

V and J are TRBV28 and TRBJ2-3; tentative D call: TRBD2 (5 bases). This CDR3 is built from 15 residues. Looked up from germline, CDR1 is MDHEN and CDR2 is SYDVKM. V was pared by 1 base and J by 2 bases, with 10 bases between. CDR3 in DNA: TGTGCCAGCAGTTTATTCGGGCGGGTCACAGATACGCAGTATTTT. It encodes CASSLFGRVTDTQYF.